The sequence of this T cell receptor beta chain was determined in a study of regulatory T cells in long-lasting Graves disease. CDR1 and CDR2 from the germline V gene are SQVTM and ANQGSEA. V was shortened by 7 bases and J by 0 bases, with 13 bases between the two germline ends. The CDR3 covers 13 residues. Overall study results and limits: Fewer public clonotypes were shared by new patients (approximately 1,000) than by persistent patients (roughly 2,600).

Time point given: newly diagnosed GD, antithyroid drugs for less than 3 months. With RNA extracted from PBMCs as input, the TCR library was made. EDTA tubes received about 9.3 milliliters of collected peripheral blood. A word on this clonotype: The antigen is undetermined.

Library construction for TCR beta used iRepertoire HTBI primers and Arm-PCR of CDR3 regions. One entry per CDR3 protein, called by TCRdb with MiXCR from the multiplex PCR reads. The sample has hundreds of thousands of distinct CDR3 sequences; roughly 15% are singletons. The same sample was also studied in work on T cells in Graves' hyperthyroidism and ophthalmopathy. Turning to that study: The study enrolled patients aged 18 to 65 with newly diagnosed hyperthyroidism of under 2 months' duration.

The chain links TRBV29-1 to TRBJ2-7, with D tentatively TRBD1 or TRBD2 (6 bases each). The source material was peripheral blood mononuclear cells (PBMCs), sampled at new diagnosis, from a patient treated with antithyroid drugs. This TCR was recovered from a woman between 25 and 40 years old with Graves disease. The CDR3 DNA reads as TGCAGCGCCGGAGAGGGGGGCTCCTACGAGCAGTACTTC. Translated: CSAGEGGSYEQYF.